This T cell receptor beta chain was recovered during a study of read filtering for tumor transcriptome and immune sequencing (dated by TCRdb to the early 2020s). The study in broad terms: The cohort had fewer than 20 male and approximately 15 female patients with a mean age of roughly 70 years, ranging from roughly 40 to 90. By revised international staging, fewer than ten patients were R-ISS I, about 16 were R-ISS II and about 7 were R-ISS III. Whole-transcriptome libraries were prepared with the TruSeq RNA Access Library Prep Kit after DNase treatment. TCR-region mapped reads per sample ranged from about 4.05 to 11 million with IR-seq versus only about 75 to 1,400 with RNA-seq. TCR repertoires obtained by targeted immune repertoire sequencing and by bulk whole-transcriptome sequencing performed on the same bone marrow samples were compared. A main aim was a read-filtering strategy for immune repertoire data, specifically whether clonotypes supported by a single read should be removed.

Here is what the overall study found, with its caveats: In IR-seq, single-read clonotypes were approximately 81% of clonotypes but approximately 4% of total reads; in RNA-seq they were 74.6% of clonotypes and roughly 45% of reads. The sorted CD138-negative fraction was a mixed bone marrow immune population, not purified T cells. Compared with RNA-seq, IR-seq captured clonotypes at much higher depth and more reliably, and a smaller IR-seq throughput was enough to identify most shared clonotypes. Removing single-read clonotypes increased the correlation between IR-seq and RNA-seq shared clonotype proportions.

CDR1 and CDR2 are drawn from the germline V gene (reference sequence): LGHDT, YNNKEL. Including cysteine and phenylalanine, the CDR3 has 16 amino acids. Only the CDR3 portion is preserved as DNA: 48 bases, with reading frame beginning at the first base. Trimming removed 1 base from V and 2 bases from J; the gene matches leave 5 bases unexplained. Starting from 400 to 450 ng RNA, TCR libraries were constructed with the Immunoverse kit using molecular barcoded adaptors that cover the alpha/delta and beta/gamma chains. TCR library preparation used the same RNA that was used for transcriptome sequencing. Sequencing of the TCR libraries was done on an Illumina HiSeq 4000 with 2 x 150 cycles. For the original study's pipeline: MiXCR aligned TCR reads to human V, D, J and C references and assembled the aligned reads into CDR3 clonotypes, with quality filtering and error correction included. The tcR package in R was used to analyze clonotype counts and gene usage diversity. For inspection of raw mapping reads, RNA-seq reads were mapped by STAR aligner version 2.5.3a onto GRCh37 of the human genome. To test the effect of sequencing depth on detected clonotypes, IR-seq fastq files were randomly downsampled using Seqtk 1.3. The public sequencing data were trimmed at Q25 with fastp and processed into clonotypes with MiXCR by TCRdb, which kept only in-frame beta chains. CDR3 protein duplicates are merged, each entry listing the most common genes and DNA. V and J calls and clone size were set by TCRdb, not the authors. This sample comprises 100,000 to 150,000 distinct CDR3 sequences, around 13% of them detected only once. Just under 8.5% of the sample is held by the ten biggest clonotypes.

About this clonotype: Its antigen target is currently unknown. Base quality data are lacking; no much larger clone is found one base away.

Bone marrow was sampled from every patient at the time of active disease. Ficoll-Hypaque density gradient centrifugation was used to isolate bone marrow mononuclear cells. To remove myeloma plasma cells, the cells were labeled with CD138 magnetic microbeads on a MACS separator, and CD138-negative cells were then collected by negative selection. The purity of the isolated cells was checked by flow cytometry with CD138 antibodies on an Attune NxT. TRIzol reagent was used to extract total RNA, and a NanoDrop spectrophotometer was used to quantify the extracted RNA. For each patient, paired RNA-seq and IR-seq were run on the CD138-negative bone marrow sample from that patient.

This sequence uses TRBV3-1 and TRBJ2-1, with 7 bases aligning to TRBD2. The receptor's source is a donor at least 40 years old with multiple myeloma. The sequenced sample was a population of CD138-negative cells sorted from bone marrow. The cell subset or site label here, explained by the study, means: bone marrow mononuclear cells depleted of CD138+ plasma/myeloma cells by negative magnetic selection. The bases are TGTGCCAGCAGCCAAGGGCGGGAGCTAGCCTACAATGAGCAGTTCTTC. This is translated as CASSQGRELAYNEQFF.